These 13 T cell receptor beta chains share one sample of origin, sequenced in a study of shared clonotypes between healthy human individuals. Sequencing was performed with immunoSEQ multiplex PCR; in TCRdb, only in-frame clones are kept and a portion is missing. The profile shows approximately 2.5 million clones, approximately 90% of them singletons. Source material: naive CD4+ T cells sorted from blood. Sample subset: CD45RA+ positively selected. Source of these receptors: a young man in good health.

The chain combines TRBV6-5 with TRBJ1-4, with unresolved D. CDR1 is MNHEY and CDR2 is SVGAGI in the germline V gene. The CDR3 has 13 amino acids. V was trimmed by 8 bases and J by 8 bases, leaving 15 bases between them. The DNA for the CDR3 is TGTGCCAGCGGGAGGCCCTCACTAGAAAAACTGTTTTTT. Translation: CASGRPSLEKLFF.

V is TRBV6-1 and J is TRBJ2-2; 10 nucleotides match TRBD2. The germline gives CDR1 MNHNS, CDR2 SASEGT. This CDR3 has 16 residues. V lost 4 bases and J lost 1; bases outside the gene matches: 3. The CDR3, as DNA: TGTGCCAGCAGTGTCAGACTAGCGGGGAACACCGGGGAGCTGTTTTTT. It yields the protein CASSVRLAGNTGELFF.

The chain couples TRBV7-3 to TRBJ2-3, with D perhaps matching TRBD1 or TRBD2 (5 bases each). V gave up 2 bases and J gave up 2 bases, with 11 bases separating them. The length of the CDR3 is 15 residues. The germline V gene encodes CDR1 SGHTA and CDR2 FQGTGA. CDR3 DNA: TGTGCCAGCAGCTTAGAGGGGCTTCCCACAGATACGCAGTATTTT. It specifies CASSLEGLPTDTQYF.

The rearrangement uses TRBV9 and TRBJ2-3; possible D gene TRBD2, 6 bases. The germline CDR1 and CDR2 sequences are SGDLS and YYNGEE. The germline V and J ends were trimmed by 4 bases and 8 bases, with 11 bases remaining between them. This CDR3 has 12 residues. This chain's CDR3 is CASSTPGGTQYF. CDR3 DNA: TGTGCCAGCAGCACCCCCGGGGGTACGCAGTATTTT.

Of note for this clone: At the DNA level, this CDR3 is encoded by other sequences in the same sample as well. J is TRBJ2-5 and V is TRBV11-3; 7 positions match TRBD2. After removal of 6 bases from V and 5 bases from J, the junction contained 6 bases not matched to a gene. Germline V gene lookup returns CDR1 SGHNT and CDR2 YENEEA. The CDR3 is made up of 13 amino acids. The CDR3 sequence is CASSTGGGETQYF. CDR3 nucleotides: TGTGCCAGCAGTACGGGGGGAGGGGAGACCCAGTACTTC.

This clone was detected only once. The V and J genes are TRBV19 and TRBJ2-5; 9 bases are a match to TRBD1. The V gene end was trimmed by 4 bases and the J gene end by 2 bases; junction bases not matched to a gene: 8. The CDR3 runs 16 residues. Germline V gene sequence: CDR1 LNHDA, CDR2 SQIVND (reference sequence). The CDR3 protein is CASSTLGQGGQETQYF. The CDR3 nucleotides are TGTGCCAGTAGTACCCTGGGACAGGGAGGGCAAGAGACCCAGTACTTC.

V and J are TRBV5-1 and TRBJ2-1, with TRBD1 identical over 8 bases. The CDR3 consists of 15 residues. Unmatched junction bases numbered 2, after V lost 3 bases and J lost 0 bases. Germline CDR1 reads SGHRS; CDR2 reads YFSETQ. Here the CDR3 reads CASSSDRASYNEQFF. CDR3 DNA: TGCGCCAGCAGCTCGGACAGGGCCTCCTACAATGAGCAGTTCTTC.

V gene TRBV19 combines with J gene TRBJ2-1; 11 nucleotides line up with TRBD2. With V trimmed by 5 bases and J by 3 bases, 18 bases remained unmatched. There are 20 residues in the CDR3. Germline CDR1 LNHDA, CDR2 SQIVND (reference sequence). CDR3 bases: TGTGCCAGTAGTTCCAAGGCTAGCGGGGGGACGACCCGAATCTACAATGAGCAGTTCTTC. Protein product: CASSSKASGGTTRIYNEQFF.

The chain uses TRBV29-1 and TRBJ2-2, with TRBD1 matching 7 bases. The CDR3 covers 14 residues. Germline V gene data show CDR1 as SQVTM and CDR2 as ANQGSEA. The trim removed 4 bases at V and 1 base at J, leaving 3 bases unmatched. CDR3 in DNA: TGCAGCGTTGCCGACAGGGTGAACACCGGGGAGCTGTTTTTT. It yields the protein CSVADRVNTGELFF.

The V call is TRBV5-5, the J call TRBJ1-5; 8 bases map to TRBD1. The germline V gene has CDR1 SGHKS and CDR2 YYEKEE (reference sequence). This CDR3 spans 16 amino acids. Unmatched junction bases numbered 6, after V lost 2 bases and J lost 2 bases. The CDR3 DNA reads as TGTGCCAGCAGCTTAGGCGGACAGGGCCGCAATCAGCCCCAGCATTTT. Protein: CASSLGGQGRNQPQHF.

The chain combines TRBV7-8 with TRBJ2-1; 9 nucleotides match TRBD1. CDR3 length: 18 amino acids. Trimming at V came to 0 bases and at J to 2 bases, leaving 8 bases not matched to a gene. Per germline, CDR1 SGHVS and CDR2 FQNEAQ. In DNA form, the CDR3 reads TGTGCCAGCAGCTTAGCTATCTTTGGGACAGGGACCTACAATGAGCAGTTCTTC. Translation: CASSLAIFGTGTYNEQFF.

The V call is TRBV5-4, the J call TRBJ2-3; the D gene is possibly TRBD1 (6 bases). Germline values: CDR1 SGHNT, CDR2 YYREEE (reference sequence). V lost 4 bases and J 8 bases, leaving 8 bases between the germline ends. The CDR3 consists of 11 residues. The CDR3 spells CASSRGGTQYF. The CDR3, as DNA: TGTGCCAGCAGCCGAGGGGGTACGCAGTATTTT.

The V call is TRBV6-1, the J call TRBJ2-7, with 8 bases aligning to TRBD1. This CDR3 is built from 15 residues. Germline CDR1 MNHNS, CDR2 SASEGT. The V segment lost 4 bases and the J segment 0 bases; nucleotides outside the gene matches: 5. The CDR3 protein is CASSAGTGDSYEQYF. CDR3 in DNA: TGTGCCAGCAGTGCTGGGACAGGCGACTCCTACGAGCAGTACTTC.